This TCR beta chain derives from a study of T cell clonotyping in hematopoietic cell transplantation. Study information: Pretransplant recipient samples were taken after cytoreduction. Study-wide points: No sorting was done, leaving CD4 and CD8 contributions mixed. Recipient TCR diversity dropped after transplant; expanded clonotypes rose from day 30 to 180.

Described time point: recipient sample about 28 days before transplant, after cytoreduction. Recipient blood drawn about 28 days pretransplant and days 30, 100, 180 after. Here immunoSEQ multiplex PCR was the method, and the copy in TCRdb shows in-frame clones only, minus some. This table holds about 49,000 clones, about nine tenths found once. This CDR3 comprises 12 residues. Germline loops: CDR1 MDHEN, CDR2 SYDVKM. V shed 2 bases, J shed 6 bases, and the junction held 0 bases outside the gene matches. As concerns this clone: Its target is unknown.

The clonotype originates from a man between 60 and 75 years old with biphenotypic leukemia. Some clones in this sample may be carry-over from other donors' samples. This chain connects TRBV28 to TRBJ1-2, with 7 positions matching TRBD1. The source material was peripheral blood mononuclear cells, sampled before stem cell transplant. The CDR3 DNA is TGTGCCAGCAGTTTACAGGGGGATGGCTACACCTTC. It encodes CASSLQGDGYTF.